The 18 T cell receptor beta chains presented below share a single source sample, sequenced in a study of shared clonotypes between healthy human individuals. Profiled with immunoSEQ multiplex PCR; TCRdb holds only in-frame clones, not every one. The data hold about 2.4 million clones, with approximately 93% observed a single time. Sequencing was performed on naive CD4+ T cells from PBMCs. Subset reported: CD45RA+ positively selected. The source is a man between 18 and 35 years old in good health. Some clones in this sample may be carry-over from other donors' samples.

This clone occurred once. The chain is built from TRBV11-1 and TRBJ2-1, with 7 bases fitting TRBD2. From germline, CDR1 is SGHAT and CDR2 FQDESV (reference sequence). The CDR3 sequence is 16 residues long. J gave up 6 bases and V 2 bases, and 10 bases lay outside the gene matches. The CDR3: CASSLPLGGNSNEQFF. CDR3 nucleotides: TGTGCCAGCAGCTTACCTTTGGGGGGGAATAGCAATGAGCAGTTCTTC.

The chain uses TRBV30 and TRBJ2-3; tentative D call: TRBD2 (6 bases). The CDR3 is 15 residues long. The germline V gene has CDR1 GTSNPN and CDR2 SVGIG (reference sequence). Trimming shortened V by 5 bases and J by 0 bases, and 15 bases separated the two germline ends. DNA for the CDR3: TGTGCCTGGGGTAGCGGAAGCCTTAGCACAGATACGCAGTATTTT. Its protein is CAWGSGSLSTDTQYF.

The chain is built from TRBV7-9 and TRBJ2-7; 8 bases fit TRBD1. Germline V lookup: CDR1 SEHNR, CDR2 FQNEAQ (reference sequence). This CDR3 has 15 residues. Trimming at V came to 2 bases and at J to 5 bases, leaving 8 bases not matched to a gene. The CDR3 here is CASSLWDRNKDEQYF. CDR3 coding DNA: TGTGCCAGCAGCTTATGGGACAGGAATAAAGACGAGCAGTACTTC.

This clone has a single count. The chain joins TRBV2 to TRBJ2-5; possibly TRBD2 for D (5 bases). CDR3 length: 14 amino acids. The ends were cut back, 6 bases at V and 5 bases at J, with 16 bases in the middle. Germline CDR1 reads SNHLY; CDR2 reads FYNNEI. CDR3 nucleotides: TGTGCCAGCAGAAAGGCCGTAGGCGGGGAGACCCAGTACTTC. The encoded protein is CASRKAVGGETQYF.

This clone was seen a few times. The chain is built from TRBV10-3 and TRBJ1-1, with D perhaps matching TRBD1 (5 bases). The CDR3 has 14 amino acids. Trimming shortened V by 4 bases and J by 0 bases, and 9 bases separated the two germline ends. Per germline, CDR1 ENHRY and CDR2 SYGVKD. CDR3 coding DNA: TGTGCCATCAGTGGACAGATCATGAACACTGAAGCTTTCTTT. Its translation is CAISGQIMNTEAFF.

The chain is built from TRBV30 and TRBJ2-7; 8 bases fit TRBD1. With V trimmed by 5 bases and J by 2 bases, 11 bases remained unmatched. The CDR3 runs 15 residues. CDR1 and CDR2 (germline): GTSNPN, SVGIG (reference sequence). For the CDR3, the DNA is TGTGCCTGGCAAGAAAAGGGGACAGGACCCTACGAGCAGTACTTC. Translation: CAWQEKGTGPYEQYF. Full variable domain (rest looked up from reference TRBV30 and TRBJ2-7): SQTIHQWPATLVQPVGSPLSLECTVEGTSNPNLYWYRQAAGRGLQLLFYSVGIGQISSEVPQNLSASRPQDRQFILSSKKLLLSDSGFYLCAWQEKGTGPYEQYFGPGTRLTVT.

The chain carries TRBV4-2 and TRBJ2-7, with D hard to call. This CDR3 is 15 amino acids long. Germline values: CDR1 LGHNA, CDR2 YNFKEQ. V dropped 3 bases and J dropped 2 bases, with 14 bases sitting between them. CDR3 DNA sequence: TGTGCCAGCAGCCATTACCCGCAGCCTACCTACGAGCAGTACTTC. This codes for CASSHYPQPTYEQYF.

The chain carries TRBV28 and TRBJ2-1; D ambiguous. The CDR3 covers 12 residues. Trimming left V 7 bases short and J 8 bases short, with 12 bases between. Germline loops: CDR1 MDHEN, CDR2 SYDVKM. CDR3 region: CASTRLRDEQFF. The CDR3 region has the DNA TGTGCCAGCACCCGACTTAGGGATGAGCAGTTCTTC.

The chain recombines TRBV5-6 with TRBJ1-2; 11 bases map to TRBD1. Trimming at V came to 2 bases and at J to 8 bases, leaving 5 bases not matched to a gene. The germline V gene has CDR1 SGHDT and CDR2 YYEEEE. The CDR3 contains 14 residues. The chain's CDR3 is CASSFGQGARGYTF. The CDR3, as DNA: TGTGCCAGCAGCTTCGGACAGGGGGCTAGAGGCTACACCTTC. Based on the CDR3 plus reference TRBV5-6 and TRBJ1-2, the full variable domain is DAGVTQSPTHLIKTRGQQVTLRCSPKSGHDTVSWYQQALGQGPQFIFQYYEEEERQRGNFPDRFSGHQFPNYSSELNVNALLLGDSALYLCASSFGQGARGYTFGSGTRLTVV.

This rearrangement joins TRBV7-6 to TRBJ2-1; 11 bases are shared with TRBD2. Germline V CDR1 and CDR2: SGHVS, FNYEAQ. This CDR3 is built from 15 residues. Trimming at V came to 1 base and at J to 11 bases, leaving 7 bases not matched to a gene. In DNA, the CDR3 is TGTGCCAGCAGCTTAGATGCGCTAGCGGGAGGAAAGCAGTTCTTC. Its translation is CASSLDALAGGKQFF.

The chain couples TRBV5-4 to TRBJ2-1; D is tentatively TRBD1 or TRBD2 (5 bases each). Germline V gene data show CDR1 as SGHNT and CDR2 as YYREEE (reference sequence). The ends were cut back, 2 bases at V and 8 bases at J, with 11 bases in the middle. This CDR3 is 13 amino acids long. CDR3 amino acids: CASSFRDLHEQFF. The DNA of the CDR3 is TGTGCCAGCAGCTTCCGGGACCTCCATGAGCAGTTCTTC.

The rearrangement links TRBV7-9 to TRBJ1-1, with 12 bases aligning to TRBD1. CDR1 is SEHNR and CDR2 is FQNEAQ in the germline V gene (reference sequence). V lost 5 bases to trimming and J lost 6 bases; unmatched junction nucleotides: 10. This CDR3 contains 16 residues. DNA for the CDR3: TGTGCCAGCAGCCCTGCATGGGACAGGGGGCCCCCTGAAGCTTTCTTT. Translating it yields CASSPAWDRGPPEAFF.

The chain couples TRBV18 to TRBJ2-2; the D gene is possibly TRBD1 (6 bases). Trimming stripped 6 bases from V and 5 bases from J, with 10 bases between. The CDR3 length is 13 residues. In germline, CDR1 is KGHSH, CDR2 LQKENI. For the CDR3, the DNA is TGTGCCAGCTCCCAGCAGGGGACCGGGGAGCTGTTTTTT. This sequence encodes CASSQQGTGELFF.

Worth noting for this clone: Other nucleotide sequences from this sample produce the same CDR3. The chain carries TRBV15 and TRBJ1-1; a weak D match, TRBD1 (5 bases). V lost 3 bases and J lost 0, with 8 bases in between. The length of the CDR3 is 14 residues. Germline V CDR1 and CDR2: LNHNV, YYDKDF (reference sequence). CDR3 sequence: CATSRAGMNTEAFF. The CDR3 nucleotides read TGTGCCACCAGCAGGGCAGGGATGAACACTGAAGCTTTCTTT. Filled out from reference TRBV15 and TRBJ1-1, the complete variable domain reads DAMVIQNPRYQVTQFGKPVTLSCSQTLNHNVMYWYQQKSSQAPKLLFHYYDKDFNNEADTPDNFQSRRPNTSFCFLDIRSPGLGDTAMYLCATSRAGMNTEAFFGQGTRLTVV.

This clone was recorded a few times. This chain links TRBV19 with TRBJ1-2; D gene ambiguous. V was clipped by 3 bases and J by 4 bases, with 9 bases between them. The CDR3 is 13 amino acids. The germline gives CDR1 LNHDA, CDR2 SQIVND (reference sequence). CDR3 loop: CASSIRRAYGYTF. CDR3 nucleotides: TGTGCCAGTAGTATCCGGAGAGCCTATGGCTACACCTTC.

This clone was counted a few times. The chain couples TRBV5-8 to TRBJ2-5; TRBD1 or TRBD2 may be the D gene (5 bases each). The CDR3 extends over 14 amino acids. Trimming cost V 3 bases and J 4 bases, with 13 bases left between them. Germline values: CDR1 SGHTS, CDR2 YDEGEE. The CDR3 DNA reads as TGTGCCAGCAGCTCATTCCGGGGCTCAGAGACCCAGTACTTC. It translates to CASSSFRGSETQYF. Full variable domain (missing parts from reference TRBV5-8 and TRBJ2-5): EAGVTQSPTHLIKTRGQQATLRCSPISGHTSVYWYQQALGLGLQFLLWYDEGEERNRGNFPPRFSGRQFPNYSSELNVNALELEDSALYLCASSSFRGSETQYFGPGTRLLVL.

This clone has a handful of counts. V usage is TRBV29-1 and J usage is TRBJ1-4; unclear D gene. V lost 4 bases to trimming and J lost 3 bases, with 12 bases between them. There are 14 residues in the CDR3. CDR1 is SQVTM, CDR2 ANQGSEA, per germline. The CDR3, as DNA: TGCAGCGTTGTAAGGTCAGGAGCTAATGAAAAACTGTTTTTT. Its translation is CSVVRSGANEKLFF.

The J gene is TRBJ2-2, the V gene TRBV18; D is uncertain. The CDR3 covers 15 residues. The germline V and J ends were trimmed by 0 bases and 1 base, with 6 bases remaining between them. Per the germline V gene, CDR1 is KGHSH and CDR2 is LQKENI. The CDR3 loop reads CASSPPSLNTGELFF. In nucleotides, the CDR3 is TGTGCCAGCTCACCACCCAGTTTGAACACCGGGGAGCTGTTTTTT.